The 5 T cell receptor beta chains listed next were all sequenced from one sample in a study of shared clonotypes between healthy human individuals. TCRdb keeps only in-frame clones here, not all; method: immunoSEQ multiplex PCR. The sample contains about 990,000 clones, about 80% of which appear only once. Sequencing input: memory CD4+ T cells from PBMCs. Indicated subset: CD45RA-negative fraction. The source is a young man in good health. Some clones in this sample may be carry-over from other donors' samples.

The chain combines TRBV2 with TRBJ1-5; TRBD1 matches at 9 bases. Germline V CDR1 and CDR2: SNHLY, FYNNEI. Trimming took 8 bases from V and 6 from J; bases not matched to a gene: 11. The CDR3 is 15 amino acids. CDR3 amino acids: CASFPPQGAVQPQHF. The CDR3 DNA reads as TGTGCCAGCTTTCCCCCACAGGGGGCTGTTCAGCCCCAGCATTTT.

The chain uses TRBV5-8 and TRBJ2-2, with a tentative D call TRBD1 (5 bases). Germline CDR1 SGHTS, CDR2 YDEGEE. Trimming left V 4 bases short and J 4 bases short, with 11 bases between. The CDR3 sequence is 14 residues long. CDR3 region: CASSRQRTTGELFF. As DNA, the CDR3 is TGTGCCAGCAGCCGACAGAGGACCACCGGGGAGCTGTTTTTT.

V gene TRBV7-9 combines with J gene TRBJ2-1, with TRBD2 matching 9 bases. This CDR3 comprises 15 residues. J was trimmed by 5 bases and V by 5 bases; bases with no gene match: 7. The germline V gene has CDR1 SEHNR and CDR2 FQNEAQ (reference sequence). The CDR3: CASSAPGTSNNEQFF. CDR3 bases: TGTGCCAGCAGCGCCCCCGGGACTAGCAACAATGAGCAGTTCTTC. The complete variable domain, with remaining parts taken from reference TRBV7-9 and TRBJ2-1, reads DTGVSQNPRHKITKRGQNVTFRCDPISEHNRLYWYRQTLGQGPEFLTYFQNEAQLEKSRLLSDRFSAERPKGSFSTLEIQRTEQGDSAMYLCASSAPGTSNNEQFFGPGTRLTVL.

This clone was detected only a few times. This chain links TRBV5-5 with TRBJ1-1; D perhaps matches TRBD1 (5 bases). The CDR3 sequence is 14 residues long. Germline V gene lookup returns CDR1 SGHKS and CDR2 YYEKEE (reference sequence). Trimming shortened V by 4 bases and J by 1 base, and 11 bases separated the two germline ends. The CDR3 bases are TGTGCCAGCAGCCCAAGGGGATGGAACACTGAAGCTTTCTTT. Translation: CASSPRGWNTEAFF.

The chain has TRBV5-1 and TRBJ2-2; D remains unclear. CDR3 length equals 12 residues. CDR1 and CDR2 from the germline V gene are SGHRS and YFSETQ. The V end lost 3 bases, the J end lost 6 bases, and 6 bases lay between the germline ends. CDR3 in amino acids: CASSSNSGELFF. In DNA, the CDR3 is TGCGCCAGCAGCTCTAACTCCGGGGAGCTGTTTTTT.